This T cell receptor beta chain is from a study of shared clonotypes between healthy human individuals. Study in general: Those who served as donors were a couple of women and a few men between the ages of 18 and 49. Notes on the study in general: In general, naive subsets displayed greater estimated richness than memory subsets did. The study drew on few donors, limiting represented genetic and exposure-history diversity.

Trimming removed 7 bases from V and 0 bases from J, with 16 bases in between. Germline values: CDR1 LNHDA, CDR2 SQIVND (reference sequence). The CDR3 has 15 amino acids. As concerns this clone: Its target is unknown.

Healthy HIV-negative adults without recent acute infections or vaccinations served as donors. Clones were sequenced by immunoSEQ multiplex PCR, and TCRdb holds only the in-frame ones, with some missing. The top ten hold about 1.7% of the sample, which has about 640,000 clones, 72% seen once. The chain combines TRBV19 with TRBJ2-7; D possibly uses TRBD1 or TRBD2 (5 bases each). This clonotype was obtained from a woman between 25 and 40 years old in good health. Material: memory CD4+ T cells sorted from blood. The subset: CD45RA-negative fraction. CDR3 in DNA: TGTGCCAGTAACCCCGGTGGGGACCACTCCTACGAGCAGTACTTC. Amino acid sequence: CASNPGGDHSYEQYF.